Described below is a single T cell receptor beta chain sequence and its context. These data belong to a study of STAT5B mutations in CD4+ large granular lymphocyte leukemia. The assay was run at survey level. Study processing details: The detection floor for productive clonotype frequency was 2.59 x 10-5. Profiling relied on immunoSEQ multiplex PCR, and the TCRdb table lists in-frame clones only, not all of them. V and J calls and clone size are as listed in that table; D and trimming were resolved from the DNA. Of about 48,000 clones listed, roughly 70% were seen once; the top ten hold about 1.6%. Trimming shortened V by 0 bases and J by 13 bases, and 15 bases separated the two germline ends. The CDR3 loop spans 13 amino acids. CDR1 and CDR2 from the germline V gene are MGHRA and YSYEKL.

Sequenced input: CD4+ T cells from blood buffy coats. The genes are TRBV4-1 and TRBJ1-1, with a weak D call TRBD1 (6 bases). The clonotype comes from a human donor in good health. The CDR3 coding sequence is TGCGCCAGCAGCCAAGAGGGTACAGGGCGATTTTTCTTT. Protein: CASSQEGTGRFFF.